The T cell receptor (beta chain) described here comes from a study of T cell responses to AZD1222 COVID-19 vaccine. General observations from the study: The peak T cell response came first, and repertoires were sampled only after it. Baseline seropositivity characterized only a handful of AZD1222 recipients. The reported proportion of spike-specific TCRs targeting unmutated variant regions was nearly half. Most donors were white British, females outnumbered males, and clonal diversity was possibly underestimated.

Clones were read by immunoSEQ multiplex PCR, and TCRdb kept only the in-frame ones, dropping some. Among approximately 120,000 clones listed, roughly 90% were seen once. Note on this clone: Its cognate antigen is unknown.

There are 14 residues in the CDR3. CDR1 is LNHDA and CDR2 is SQIVND in the germline V gene (reference sequence). Trimming pared 7 bases from V and 1 base from J, leaving 13 bases between. This TCR derives from an adult in good health. The chain is built from TRBV19 and TRBJ1-1; D is perhaps TRBD1 (6 bases). The sample consisted of peripheral blood, taken on day 0 of AZD1222 vaccination. CDR3 amino acids: CASIRGTWNTEAFF. In nucleotides, the CDR3 is TGTGCCAGTATTAGGGGGACATGGAACACTGAAGCTTTCTTT.